These 30 T cell receptor beta chains share one sample of origin, sequenced in a study of cytomegalovirus exposure and HLA in healthy donors. Vbeta (60) and Jbeta (13) primers were used in the PCR. TCRdb's copy holds only in-frame clones and misses some; the assay was immunoSEQ multiplex PCR. The sample has some 150,000 clones, roughly 83% seen once. The sample was PBMCs. These receptors were collected from a young woman in good health and CMV-seronegative.

The chain links TRBV7-9 to TRBJ1-5; D unresolved. V was clipped by 0 bases and J by 9 bases, with 6 bases between them. The CDR3 totals 12 residues. Germline V lookup: CDR1 SEHNR, CDR2 FQNEAQ (reference sequence). CDR3 sequence (DNA): TGTGCCAGCAGCTTAGCAGGAGGGCCCCAGCATTTT. It encodes CASSLAGGPQHF.

The chain joins TRBV5-1 to TRBJ1-1, with D uncertain. The CDR3 sequence is 16 residues long. Trimming took off 2 bases at V and 0 bases at J, with 14 bases between the two ends. The germline CDR1 and CDR2 sequences are SGHRS and YFSETQ. The CDR3 loop reads CASSLAGEHLNTEAFF. For the CDR3, the DNA is TGCGCCAGCAGCTTAGCCGGGGAGCACTTGAACACTGAAGCTTTCTTT.

This clone has a handful of counts. The chain recombines TRBV2 with TRBJ2-3, with a possible D match to TRBD2 (6 bases). Between the trimmed V and J ends, which lost 5 bases and 0 bases, there was a span of 15 bases. In germline, CDR1 is SNHLY, CDR2 FYNNEI. The CDR3 covers 16 residues. The CDR3 sequence is CASSLAGTSSTDTQYF. DNA for the CDR3: TGTGCCAGCAGTTTAGCCGGGACTTCTAGCACAGATACGCAGTATTTT.

In nucleotides, the CDR3 is TGTGCCAGTAGTATAGATCTCTCTAGCGGGACCTACAATGAGCAGTTCTTC. It encodes CASSIDLSSGTYNEQFF. The rearrangement joins TRBV19 to TRBJ2-1; 9 bases map to TRBD2. The ends lost 0 bases at V and 2 bases at J; junction bases unmatched: 5. The CDR3 covers 17 residues. The germline gives CDR1 LNHDA, CDR2 SQIVND (reference sequence).

This sequence joins TRBV10-2 and TRBJ2-3; tentative D call: TRBD1 (7 bases). V was pared by 3 bases and J by 3 bases, with 16 bases between. Germline V gene data show CDR1 as WSHSY and CDR2 as SAAADI. This CDR3 spans 16 amino acids. CDR3 DNA: TGCGCCAGCAGTGATTATATGGCAGGGGGGACAGATACGCAGTATTTT. Translating it yields CASSDYMAGGTDTQYF.

The count of this clone is one. The chain is built from TRBV4-1 and TRBJ2-5; D possibly uses TRBD1 or TRBD2 (5 bases each). The assigned J gene may be wrong: the sequence end matches TRBJ2-7 better. The CDR3 has 14 residues. Germline V gene data show CDR1 as MGHRA and CDR2 as YSYEKL. CDR3 sequence: CASSRLLGAYEQYF. CDR3 DNA sequence: TGCGCCAGCAGCCGCCTATTGGGGGCCTACGAGCAGTACTTC.

The chain uses TRBV27 and TRBJ1-2; tentative D call: TRBD1 (5 bases). Germline V CDR1 and CDR2: MNHEY, SMNVEV (reference sequence). CDR3 size: 14 residues. With 5 bases removed from V and 7 bases from J, the gap between germline ends came to 17 bases. CDR3 bases: TGTGCCAGCAGTCCCTGGGGGGGGTATGGTGGCTACACCTTC. Its protein is CASSPWGGYGGYTF.

The chain uses TRBV7-3 and TRBJ2-1; D may be TRBD2 (5 bases). Germline V gives CDR1 SGHTA, CDR2 FQGTGA. V dropped 3 bases and J dropped 6 bases, with 6 bases sitting between them. The CDR3 has 12 residues. This CDR3 is CASSLTTNEQFF. Written as DNA, the CDR3 is TGTGCCAGCAGCTTGACTACCAATGAGCAGTTCTTC.

This clone has just a few counts. V and J are TRBV6-5 and TRBJ1-2; 7 nucleotides match TRBD1. The trim removed 2 bases at V and 6 bases at J, leaving 9 bases unmatched. The CDR3 extends over 15 amino acids. Germline CDR1 is MNHEY and CDR2 is SVGAGI. As DNA, the CDR3 is TGTGCCAGCAGTTACCAGGGGGGCGAGAGGAATGGCTACACCTTC. Translated, it gives CASSYQGGERNGYTF.

V gene TRBV11-3 combines with J gene TRBJ2-7; D not certain. Germline lookup yields CDR1 SGHNT and CDR2 YENEEA. This CDR3 is built from 14 residues. V was cut by 0 bases and J by 5 bases, with 11 bases left in between. CDR3 DNA: TGTGCCAGCAGCTTAGATTCGGTAAGCCACGAGCAGTACTTC. Protein sequence: CASSLDSVSHEQYF. The variable domain in full, completed from reference TRBV11-3 and TRBJ2-7, reads EAGVVQSPRYKIIEKKQPVAFWCNPISGHNTLYWYLQNLGQGPELLIRYENEEAVDDSQLPKDRFSAERLKGVDSTLKIQPAELGDSAVYLCASSLDSVSHEQYFGPGTRLTVT.

The chain is built from TRBV25-1 and TRBJ1-6; 9 bases are shared with TRBD1. The length of the CDR3 is 15 residues. Losses at the gene ends were 2 bases for V and 10 bases for J; bases not matched to a gene: 6. Germline V gene lookup returns CDR1 MGHDK and CDR2 SYGVNS. DNA for the CDR3: TGTGCCAGCAGTGAAGGGACAGGGAGGTGGTCACCCCTCCACTTT. Its translation is CASSEGTGRWSPLHF.

The gene calls are TRBV7-2 and TRBJ1-3; the D is unclear. Trimming pared 5 bases from V and 2 bases from J, leaving 19 bases between. Germline CDR1 SGHTA, CDR2 FQGNSA. This CDR3 has 17 amino acids. The CDR3 DNA reads as TGTGCCAGCAGCCTTATCCCCGTAACCGCAGCTGGAAACACCATATATTTT. Translating gives CASSLIPVTAAGNTIYF.

This clone was counted between two and nine times. The chain joins TRBV7-8 to TRBJ1-1, with TRBD1 matching over 7 bases. The CDR3 is made up of 13 amino acids. V lost 5 bases and J lost 6; bases outside the gene matches: 6. Germline V lookup: CDR1 SGHVS, CDR2 FQNEAQ. CDR3 nucleotide sequence: TGTGCCAGCAGCCCCCTCGACAGGGCTGAAGCTTTCTTT. Its protein is CASSPLDRAEAFF.

This chain joins TRBV2 and TRBJ2-1; perhaps TRBD1 as D (6 bases). With 5 bases removed from V and 4 bases from J, the gap between germline ends came to 15 bases. The CDR3 spans 15 residues. Germline loops: CDR1 SNHLY, CDR2 FYNNEI. In DNA, the CDR3 is TGTGCCAGCAGTTTCCCCGTGACAGGATACAATGAGCAGTTCTTC. Translation gives CASSFPVTGYNEQFF.

This chain uses TRBV7-9 with TRBJ1-2; no definite D call. CDR1 and CDR2 (germline): SEHNR, FQNEAQ (reference sequence). V gave up 5 bases and J gave up 0 bases, with 7 bases separating them. The length of the CDR3 is 13 residues. The CDR3 coding sequence is TGTGCCAGCAGCCCTGGAGCTAACTATGGCTACACCTTC. Its protein is CASSPGANYGYTF.

The V call is TRBV5-1, the J call TRBJ2-7; tentatively, D is TRBD2 (6 bases). Trimming shortened V by 3 bases and J by 0 bases, and 13 bases separated the two germline ends. The CDR3 has 15 residues. Per germline, CDR1 SGHRS and CDR2 YFSETQ. The CDR3 region is CASSWQGSGSYEQYF. The CDR3 coding sequence is TGCGCCAGCAGCTGGCAGGGTAGCGGCTCCTACGAGCAGTACTTC.

The gene calls are TRBV5-1 and TRBJ2-7, with 8 bases identical to TRBD2. The CDR3 extends over 15 amino acids. CDR1 and CDR2 (germline): SGHRS, YFSETQ. V lost 4 bases and J lost 4; bases outside the gene matches: 10. CDR3 residues: CASSLSGGVEYEQYF. Here the CDR3 DNA reads TGCGCCAGCAGCCTATCGGGGGGGGTGGAGTACGAGCAGTACTTC. Supplemented by reference TRBV5-1 and TRBJ2-7, the full variable domain reads KAGVTQTPRYLIKTRGQQVTLSCSPISGHRSVSWYQQTPGQGLQFLFEYFSETQRNKGNFPGRFSGRQFSNSRSEMNVSTLELGDSALYLCASSLSGGVEYEQYFGPGTRLTVT.

The count of this clone is one. The rearrangement links TRBV10-3 to TRBJ1-5; possible D gene TRBD1, 6 bases. The CDR3 consists of 15 residues. The V end was cut by 3 bases, the J end by 6 bases, with 15 bases between. Germline V gene data show CDR1 as ENHRY and CDR2 as SYGVKD. CDR3 bases: TGTGCCATCAGTGAAGAACAGGGAAGCCGTCAGCCCCAGCATTTT. Amino acids: CAISEEQGSRQPQHF.

This chain connects TRBV6-5 to TRBJ2-7; 7 nucleotides line up with TRBD1. J gave up 2 bases and V 7 bases, and 2 bases lay outside the gene matches. The CDR3 totals 12 residues. Germline assignment: CDR1 MNHEY and CDR2 SVGAGI. The CDR3 DNA is TGTGCCAGCAAGCAGGGGGCCTACGAGCAGTACTTC. It encodes CASKQGAYEQYF.

V and J are TRBV4-2 and TRBJ2-5; D might be TRBD1 (6 bases). The assigned J gene may be wrong: the sequence end matches TRBJ2-7 better. The CDR3 runs 14 residues. Germline values: CDR1 LGHNA, CDR2 YNFKEQ. For the CDR3, the DNA is TGTGCCAGCAGCCAAGATCAGGGGACCTACGAGCAGTACTTC. As protein: CASSQDQGTYEQYF.

This chain connects TRBV29-1 to TRBJ1-2, with no clear D. The CDR3 length is 13 residues. CDR1 is SQVTM, CDR2 ANQGSEA, per germline. V gave up 4 bases and J gave up 8 bases, with 17 bases separating them. The CDR3 loop is CSVAVAGLSGYTF. CDR3 DNA: TGCAGCGTTGCAGTCGCCGGGTTGAGCGGCTACACCTTC.

This chain connects TRBV28 to TRBJ1-2; 8 positions agree with TRBD1. The CDR3 runs 15 residues. Germline lookup yields CDR1 MDHEN and CDR2 SYDVKM. V shed 4 bases, J shed 4 bases, and the junction held 8 bases outside the gene matches. The CDR3 DNA is TGTGCCAGCAGTTCTCATTCAGGGGGCGCCTATGGCTACACCTTC. It is translated as CASSSHSGGAYGYTF.

The count of this clone is one. V usage is TRBV7-9 and J usage is TRBJ1-1; maybe TRBD1 (5 bases). Per germline, CDR1 SEHNR and CDR2 FQNEAQ (reference sequence). This CDR3 is built from 14 residues. Trimming shortened V by 0 bases and J by 6 bases, and 11 bases separated the two germline ends. The DNA of the CDR3 is TGTGCCAGCAGCTTAGCGGTCAGGGTGCCTGAAGCTTTCTTT. Its translation is CASSLAVRVPEAFF.

V is TRBV5-1 and J is TRBJ1-1; the match to TRBD1 covers 7 bases. The CDR3 totals 15 residues. The ends lost 4 bases at V and 0 bases at J; junction bases unmatched: 6. Germline loops: CDR1 SGHRS, CDR2 YFSETQ. The CDR3, as DNA: TGCGCCAGCAGCCCGACAGGGAGCATGAACACTGAAGCTTTCTTT. It yields the protein CASSPTGSMNTEAFF.

The chain combines TRBV5-4 with TRBJ2-5; D not certain. This CDR3 has 11 amino acids. V was cut by 2 bases and J by 5 bases, with 4 bases left in between. Germline V lookup: CDR1 SGHNT, CDR2 YYREEE (reference sequence). CDR3 DNA sequence: TGTGCCAGCAGCTTCAGGGAGACCCAGTACTTC. Residues: CASSFRETQYF.

The V and J genes are TRBV6-6 and TRBJ2-5; 9 bases map to TRBD1. Trimming at V came to 5 bases and at J to 5 bases, leaving 9 bases not matched to a gene. Germline values: CDR1 MNHNY, CDR2 SVGAGI (reference sequence). The length of the CDR3 is 15 residues. The DNA of the CDR3 is TGTGCCAGCAGTGGGGGGACAGGGATGGCGGAGACCCAGTACTTC. Protein product: CASSGGTGMAETQYF.

This chain connects TRBV28 to TRBJ1-1, with a weak D call TRBD1 (5 bases). CDR3 size: 13 residues. Trimming removed 10 bases at V and 4 bases at J, with 16 bases between. Germline-derived CDR1 and CDR2 are MDHEN and SYDVKM. This chain's CDR3 is CATWGLGGTEAFF. CDR3 DNA sequence: TGTGCCACCTGGGGGTTGGGGGGCACTGAAGCTTTCTTT.

The rearrangement links TRBV6-5 to TRBJ1-1; a possible D gene is TRBD1 (6 bases). There are 13 residues in the CDR3. Germline CDR1 is MNHEY and CDR2 is SVGAGI. V lost 7 bases and J lost 1, with 10 bases in between. For the CDR3, the DNA is TGTGCCAGCAAGGGGGACCCGAACACTGAAGCTTTCTTT. Protein sequence: CASKGDPNTEAFF.

This clone was seen more than once but under ten times. The chain has TRBV5-1 and TRBJ2-3; 11 nucleotides match TRBD2. V dropped 4 bases and J dropped 3; count of bases not matched to a gene: 7. Germline CDR1 SGHRS, CDR2 YFSETQ. The CDR3 runs to 16 residues. The CDR3 region is CASSRDGTSGTDTQYF. The CDR3 nucleotides are TGCGCCAGCAGCAGGGATGGGACTAGCGGTACAGATACGCAGTATTTT.

The V call is TRBV19, the J call TRBJ1-4; a weak D match, TRBD1 (6 bases). Per the germline V gene, CDR1 is LNHDA and CDR2 is SQIVND (reference sequence). CDR3 length: 16 amino acids. Trimming removed 4 bases at V and 4 bases at J, with 16 bases between. CDR3 sequence (DNA): TGTGCCAGTAGTACCAACCGACAGGTACTTAATGAAAAACTGTTTTTT. Protein: CASSTNRQVLNEKLFF. The full variable domain, rest sourced from reference TRBV19 and TRBJ1-4, is DGGITQSPKYLFRKEGQNVTLSCEQNLNHDAMYWYRQDPGQGLRLIYYSQIVNDFQKGDIAEGYSVSREKKESFPLTVTSAQKNPTAFYLCASSTNRQVLNEKLFFGSGTQLSVL.